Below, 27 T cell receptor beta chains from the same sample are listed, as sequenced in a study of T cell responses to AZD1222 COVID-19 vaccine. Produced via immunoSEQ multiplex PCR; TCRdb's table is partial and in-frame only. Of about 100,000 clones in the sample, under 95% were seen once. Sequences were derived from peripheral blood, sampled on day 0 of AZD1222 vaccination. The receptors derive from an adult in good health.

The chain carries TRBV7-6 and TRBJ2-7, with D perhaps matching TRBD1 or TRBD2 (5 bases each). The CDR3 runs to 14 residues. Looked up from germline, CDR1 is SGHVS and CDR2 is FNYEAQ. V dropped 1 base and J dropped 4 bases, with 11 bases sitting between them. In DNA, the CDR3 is TGTGCCAGCAGCTTAGATCTTTGGGGGTACGAGCAGTACTTC. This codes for CASSLDLWGYEQYF.

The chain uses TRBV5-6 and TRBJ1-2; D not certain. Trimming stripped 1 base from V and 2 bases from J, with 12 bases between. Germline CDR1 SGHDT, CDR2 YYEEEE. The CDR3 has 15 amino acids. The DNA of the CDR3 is TGTGCCAGCAGCTTGTGGGCAGTTGGGAACTATGGCTACACCTTC. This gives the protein CASSLWAVGNYGYTF.

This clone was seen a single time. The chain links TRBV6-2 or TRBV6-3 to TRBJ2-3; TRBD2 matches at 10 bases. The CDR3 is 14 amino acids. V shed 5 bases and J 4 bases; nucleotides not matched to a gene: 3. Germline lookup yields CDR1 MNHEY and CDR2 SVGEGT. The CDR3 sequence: CASSPGTSADTQYF. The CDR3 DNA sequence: TGTGCCAGCAGTCCCGGGACTAGCGCAGATACGCAGTATTTT.

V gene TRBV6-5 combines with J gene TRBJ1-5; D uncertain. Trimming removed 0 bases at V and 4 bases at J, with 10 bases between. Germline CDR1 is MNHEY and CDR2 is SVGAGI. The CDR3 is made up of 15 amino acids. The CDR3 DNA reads TGTGCCAGCAGTTACTCGATACGCCCGAATCAGCCCCAGCATTTT. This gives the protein CASSYSIRPNQPQHF.

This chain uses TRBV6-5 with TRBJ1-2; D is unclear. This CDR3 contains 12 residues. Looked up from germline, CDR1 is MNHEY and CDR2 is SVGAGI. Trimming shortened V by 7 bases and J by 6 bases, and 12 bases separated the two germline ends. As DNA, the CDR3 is TGTGCCAGCACCTCCCCGCGGGATGGCTACACCTTC. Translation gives CASTSPRDGYTF.

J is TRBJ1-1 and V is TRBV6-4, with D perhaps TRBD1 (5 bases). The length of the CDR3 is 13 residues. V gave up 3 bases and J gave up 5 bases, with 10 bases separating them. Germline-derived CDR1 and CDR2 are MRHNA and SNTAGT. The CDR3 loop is CASSEGPGTEAFF. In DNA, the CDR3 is TGTGCCAGCAGTGAGGGGCCGGGGACTGAAGCTTTCTTT.

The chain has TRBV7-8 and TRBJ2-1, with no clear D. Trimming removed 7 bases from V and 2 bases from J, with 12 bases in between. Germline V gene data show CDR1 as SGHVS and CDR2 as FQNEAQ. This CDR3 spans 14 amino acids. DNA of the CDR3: TGTGCCAGCACCCCTGGTGGCGCCTACAATGAGCAGTTCTTC. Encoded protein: CASTPGGAYNEQFF.

CDR3 sequence (DNA): TGTGCCAGCAGCCATTGGGGGGCCACAGATACGCAGTATTTT. Protein: CASSHWGATDTQYF. The rearrangement links TRBV3-1 (or the pseudogene TRBV3-2) to TRBJ2-3, with D tentatively TRBD1 or TRBD2 (6 bases each). The CDR3 consists of 14 residues. V was cut by 3 bases and J by 2 bases, with 9 bases left in between. Looked up from germline, CDR1 is LGHDT and CDR2 is YNNKEL (reference sequence).

CDR3 sequence reads: CASSIRGVDTGELFF. CDR3 nucleotide sequence: TGTGCCAGCAGCATCAGGGGAGTGGACACCGGGGAGCTGTTTTTT. The V call is TRBV7-9, the J call TRBJ2-2; weak D call: TRBD1 (6 bases). CDR1 is SEHNR, CDR2 FQNEAQ, per germline (reference sequence). CDR3 length: 15 amino acids. Trimming stripped 5 bases from V and 3 bases from J, with 13 bases between. Based on the CDR3 plus reference TRBV7-9 and TRBJ2-2, the full variable domain is DTGVSQNPRHKITKRGQNVTFRCDPISEHNRLYWYRQTLGQGPEFLTYFQNEAQLEKSRLLSDRFSAERPKGSFSTLEIQRTEQGDSAMYLCASSIRGVDTGELFFGEGSRLTVL.

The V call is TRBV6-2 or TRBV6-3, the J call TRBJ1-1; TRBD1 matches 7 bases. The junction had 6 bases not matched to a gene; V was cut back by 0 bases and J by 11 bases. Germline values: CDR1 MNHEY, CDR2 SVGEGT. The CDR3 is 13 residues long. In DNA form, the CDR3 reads TGTGCCAGCAGTTACTCCGGGGACAGAACTGCTTTCTTT. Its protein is CASSYSGDRTAFF.

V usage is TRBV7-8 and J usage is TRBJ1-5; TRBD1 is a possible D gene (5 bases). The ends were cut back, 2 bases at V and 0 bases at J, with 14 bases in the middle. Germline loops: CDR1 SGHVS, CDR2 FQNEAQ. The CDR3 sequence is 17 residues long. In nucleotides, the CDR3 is TGTGCCAGCAGCTTACGGGGGGGTCAGGTTAGCAATCAGCCCCAGCATTTT. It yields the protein CASSLRGGQVSNQPQHF.

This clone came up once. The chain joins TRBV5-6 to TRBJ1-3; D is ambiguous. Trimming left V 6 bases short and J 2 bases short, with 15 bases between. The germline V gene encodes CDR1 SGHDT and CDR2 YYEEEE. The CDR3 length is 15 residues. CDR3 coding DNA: TGTGCCAGCACCTCAGGAGCGGGTGCTGGAAACACCATATATTTT. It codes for CASTSGAGAGNTIYF.

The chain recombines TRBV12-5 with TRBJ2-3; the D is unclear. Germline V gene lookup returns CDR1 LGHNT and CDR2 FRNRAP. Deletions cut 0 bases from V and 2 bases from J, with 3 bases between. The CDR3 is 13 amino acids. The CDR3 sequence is CASGLVSTDTQYF. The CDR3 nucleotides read TGTGCTAGTGGTTTGGTGTCCACAGATACGCAGTATTTT.

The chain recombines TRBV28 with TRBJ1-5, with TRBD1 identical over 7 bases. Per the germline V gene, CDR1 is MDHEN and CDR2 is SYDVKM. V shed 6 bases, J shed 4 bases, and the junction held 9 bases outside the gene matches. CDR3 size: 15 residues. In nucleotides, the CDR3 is TGTGCCAGCAGGGAACCGAGGGGGCAAAATCAGCCCCAGCATTTT. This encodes CASREPRGQNQPQHF.

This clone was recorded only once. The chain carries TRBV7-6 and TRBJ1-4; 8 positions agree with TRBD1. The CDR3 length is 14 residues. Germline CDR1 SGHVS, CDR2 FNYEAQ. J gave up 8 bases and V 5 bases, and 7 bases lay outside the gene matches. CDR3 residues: CASSLGQGGEKLFF. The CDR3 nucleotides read TGTGCCAGCAGCCTTGGACAGGGAGGGGAAAAACTGTTTTTT.

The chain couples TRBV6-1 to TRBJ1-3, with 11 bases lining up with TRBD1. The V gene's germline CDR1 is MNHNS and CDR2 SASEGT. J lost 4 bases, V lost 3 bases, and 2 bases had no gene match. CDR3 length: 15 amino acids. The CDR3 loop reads CASSERTGGGNTIYF. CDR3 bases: TGTGCCAGCAGTGAGAGGACAGGGGGCGGAAACACCATATATTTT.

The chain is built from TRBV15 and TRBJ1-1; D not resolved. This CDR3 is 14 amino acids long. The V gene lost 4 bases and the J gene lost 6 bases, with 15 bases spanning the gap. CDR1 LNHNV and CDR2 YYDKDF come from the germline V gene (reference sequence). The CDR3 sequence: CATSKDRGWAEAFF. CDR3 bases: TGTGCCACCAGCAAAGACCGCGGTTGGGCTGAAGCTTTCTTT.

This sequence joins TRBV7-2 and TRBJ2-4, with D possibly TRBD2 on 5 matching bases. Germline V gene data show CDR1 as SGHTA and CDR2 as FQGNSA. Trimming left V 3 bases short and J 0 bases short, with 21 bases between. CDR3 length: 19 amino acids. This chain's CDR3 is CASSLGGWSSLLAKNIQYF. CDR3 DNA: TGTGCCAGCAGCTTGGGTGGATGGTCTAGCCTTCTAGCCAAAAACATTCAGTACTTC.

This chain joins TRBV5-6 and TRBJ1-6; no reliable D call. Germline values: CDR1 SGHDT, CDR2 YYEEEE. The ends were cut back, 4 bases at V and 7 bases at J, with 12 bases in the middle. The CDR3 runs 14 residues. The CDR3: CASSPSRRNSPLHF. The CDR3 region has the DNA TGTGCCAGCAGCCCCAGCAGGAGGAATTCACCCCTCCACTTT.

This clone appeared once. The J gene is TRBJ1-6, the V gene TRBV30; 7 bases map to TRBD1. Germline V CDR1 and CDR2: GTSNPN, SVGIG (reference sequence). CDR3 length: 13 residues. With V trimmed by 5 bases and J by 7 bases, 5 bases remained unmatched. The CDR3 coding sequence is TGTGCCTGGGTGGGACAGTTAAATTCACCCCTCCACTTT. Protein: CAWVGQLNSPLHF.

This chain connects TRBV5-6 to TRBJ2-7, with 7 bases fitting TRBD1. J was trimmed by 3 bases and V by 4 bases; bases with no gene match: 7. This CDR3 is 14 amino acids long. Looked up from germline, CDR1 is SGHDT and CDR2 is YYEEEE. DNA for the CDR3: TGTGCCAGCAGCCGGGGACAGCCCTTCTACGAGCAGTACTTC. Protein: CASSRGQPFYEQYF.

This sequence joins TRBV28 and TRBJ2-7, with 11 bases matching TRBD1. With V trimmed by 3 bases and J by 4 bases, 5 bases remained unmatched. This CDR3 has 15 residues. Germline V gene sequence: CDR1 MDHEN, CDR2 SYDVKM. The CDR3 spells CASSFRDRGSYEQYF. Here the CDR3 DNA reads TGTGCCAGCAGTTTCCGGGACAGGGGGAGTTACGAGCAGTACTTC.

CDR3 sequence (DNA): TGTGCCAGCAGCCAAACGGGAAGGTCGCTAATGAACACTGAAGCTTTCTTT. Translating it yields CASSQTGRSLMNTEAFF. V and J are TRBV14 and TRBJ1-1; D is unclear. The CDR3 totals 17 residues. The germline V and J ends were trimmed by 2 bases and 0 bases, with 16 bases remaining between them. Germline V gives CDR1 SGHDN, CDR2 FVKESK.

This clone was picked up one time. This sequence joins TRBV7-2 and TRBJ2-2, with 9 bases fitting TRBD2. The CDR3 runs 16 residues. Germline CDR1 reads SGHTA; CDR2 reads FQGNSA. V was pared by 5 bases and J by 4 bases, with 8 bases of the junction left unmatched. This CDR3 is CASSDGGLALTGELFF. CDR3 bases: TGTGCCAGCAGCGACGGGGGACTAGCTCTCACCGGGGAGCTGTTTTTT.

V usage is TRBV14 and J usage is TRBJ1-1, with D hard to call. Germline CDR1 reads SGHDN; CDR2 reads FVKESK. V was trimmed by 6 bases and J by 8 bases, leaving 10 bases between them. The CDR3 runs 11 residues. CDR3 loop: CASSRALEAFF. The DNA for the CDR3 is TGTGCCAGCAGTCGGGCGTTGGAAGCTTTCTTT.

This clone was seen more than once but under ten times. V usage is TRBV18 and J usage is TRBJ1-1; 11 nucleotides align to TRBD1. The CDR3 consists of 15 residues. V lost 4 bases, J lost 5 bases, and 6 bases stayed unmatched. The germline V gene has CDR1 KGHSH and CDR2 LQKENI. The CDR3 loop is CASSLGQGVTTEAFF. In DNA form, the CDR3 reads TGTGCCAGCTCACTGGGACAGGGGGTAACAACTGAAGCTTTCTTT.

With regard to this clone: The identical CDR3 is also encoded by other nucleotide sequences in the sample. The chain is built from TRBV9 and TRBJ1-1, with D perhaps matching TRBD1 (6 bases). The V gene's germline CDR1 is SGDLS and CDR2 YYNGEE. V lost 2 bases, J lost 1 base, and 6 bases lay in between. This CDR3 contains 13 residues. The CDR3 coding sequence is TGTGCCAGCAGCGTGACAGGGAACACTGAAGCTTTCTTT. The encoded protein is CASSVTGNTEAFF. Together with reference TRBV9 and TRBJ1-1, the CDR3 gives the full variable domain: DSGVTQTPKHLITATGQRVTLRCSPRSGDLSVYWYQQSLDQGLQFLIQYYNGEERAKGNILERFSAQQFPDLHSELNLSSLELGDSALYFCASSVTGNTEAFFGQGTRLTVV.